This T cell receptor beta chain derives from a study of blood T cells in healthy people across ages. Overall study results and limits: TCR beta diversity per million T cells fell roughly linearly with age.

The sample providers were healthy Caucasian people from Russia, aged roughly 6 to 90. PBMCs, at least 7 million per sample, were isolated. Only a few counts were recorded for this clonotype. What it binds is not known. The CDR3 is 14 amino acids. Germline CDR1 LNHNV, CDR2 YYDKDF (reference sequence). The V and J ends lost 8 bases and 6 bases respectively, with 19 bases between them. Combining a sample-barcoded 5' primer with a J-beta primer mix, a second PCR ran for roughly 6 to 11 cycles. Using its own MiXCR run on the 5' RACE reads, TCRdb lists one record per CDR3 protein. This sample has about 670,000 distinct CDR3 sequences; approximately 40% occur once, and the top ten carry about 30%.

The rearrangement uses TRBV15 and TRBJ2-5, with D maybe TRBD2 (6 bases). The clonotype comes from a man at least 80 years old in good health. Source material: blood. The CDR3 DNA follows: TGTGCCACCTCCCTCGGCGGGGCCTTGAAGACCCAGTACTTC. Protein: CATSLGGALKTQYF. Combining the CDR3 with reference TRBV15 and TRBJ2-5 gives the whole variable domain DAMVIQNPRYQVTQFGKPVTLSCSQTLNHNVMYWYQQKSSQAPKLLFHYYDKDFNNEADTPDNFQSRRPNTSFCFLDIRSPGLGDTAMYLCATSLGGALKTQYFGPGTRLLVL.